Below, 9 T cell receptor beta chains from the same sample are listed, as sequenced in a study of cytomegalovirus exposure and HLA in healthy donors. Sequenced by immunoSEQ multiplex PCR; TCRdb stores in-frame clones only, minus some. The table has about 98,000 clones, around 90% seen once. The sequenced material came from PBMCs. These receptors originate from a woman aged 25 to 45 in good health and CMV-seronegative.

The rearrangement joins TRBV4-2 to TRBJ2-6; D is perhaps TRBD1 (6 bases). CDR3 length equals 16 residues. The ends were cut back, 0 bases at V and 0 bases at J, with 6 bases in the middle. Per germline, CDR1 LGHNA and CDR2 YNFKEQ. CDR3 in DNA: TGTGCCAGCAGCCAAGAGACAGGCTCTGGGGCCAACGTCCTGACTTTC. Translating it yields CASSQETGSGANVLTF.

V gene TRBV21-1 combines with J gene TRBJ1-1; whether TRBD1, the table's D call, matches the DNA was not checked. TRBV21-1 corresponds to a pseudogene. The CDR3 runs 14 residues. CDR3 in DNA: TGTGCCAGCAGCGGACGACAGGGAAGAACTGAAGCTTTCTTT. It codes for CASSGRQGRTEAFF.

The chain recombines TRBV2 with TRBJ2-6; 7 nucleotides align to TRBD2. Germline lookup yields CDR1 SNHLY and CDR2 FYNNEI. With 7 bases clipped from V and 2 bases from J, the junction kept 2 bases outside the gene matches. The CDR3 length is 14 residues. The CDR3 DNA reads TGTGCCAGCACTCGGGAGGCTGGGGCCAACGTCCTGACTTTC. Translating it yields CASTREAGANVLTF.

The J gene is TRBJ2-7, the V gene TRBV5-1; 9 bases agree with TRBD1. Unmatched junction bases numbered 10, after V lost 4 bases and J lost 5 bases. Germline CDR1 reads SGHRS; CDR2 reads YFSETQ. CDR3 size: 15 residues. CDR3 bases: TGCGCCAGCAGCCTACAGGGGGCATCTTCTGACGAGCAGTACTTC. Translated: CASSLQGASSDEQYF.

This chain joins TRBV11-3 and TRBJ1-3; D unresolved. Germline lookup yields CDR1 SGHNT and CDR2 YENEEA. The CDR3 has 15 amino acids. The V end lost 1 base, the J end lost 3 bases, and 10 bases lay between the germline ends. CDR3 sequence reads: CASSLGSGRGNTIYF. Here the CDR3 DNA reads TGTGCCAGCAGCTTAGGGAGCGGTCGTGGAAACACCATATATTTT. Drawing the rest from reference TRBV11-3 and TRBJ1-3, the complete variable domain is EAGVVQSPRYKIIEKKQPVAFWCNPISGHNTLYWYLQNLGQGPELLIRYENEEAVDDSQLPKDRFSAERLKGVDSTLKIQPAELGDSAVYLCASSLGSGRGNTIYFGEGSWLTVV.

The CDR3 nucleotides are TGTGCCAGCAGCTCCCGGACAGGGGGCATGGAGACCCAGTACTTC. This codes for CASSSRTGGMETQYF. The chain is built from TRBV7-7 and TRBJ2-5; 11 bases match TRBD1. With V trimmed by 4 bases and J by 5 bases, 6 bases remained unmatched. The germline gives CDR1 SSHAT, CDR2 FNYEAQ (reference sequence). The CDR3 has 15 residues.

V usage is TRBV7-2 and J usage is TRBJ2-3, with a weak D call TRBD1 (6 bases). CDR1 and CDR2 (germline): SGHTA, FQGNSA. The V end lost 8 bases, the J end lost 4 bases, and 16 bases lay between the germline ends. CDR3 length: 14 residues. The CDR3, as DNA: TGTGCCAGCGCCCAGGGGCACAGCCCAGATACGCAGTATTTT. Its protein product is CASAQGHSPDTQYF.

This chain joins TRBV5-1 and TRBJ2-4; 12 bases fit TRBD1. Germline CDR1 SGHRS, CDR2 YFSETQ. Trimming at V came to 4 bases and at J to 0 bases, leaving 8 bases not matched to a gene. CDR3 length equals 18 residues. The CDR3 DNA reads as TGCGCCAGCAGCCTCCGGGACAGGGGGCCACTAGCCAAAAACATTCAGTACTTC. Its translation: CASSLRDRGPLAKNIQYF.

CDR3 nucleotides: TGTGCCAGCAGCTTGCAGGGAGGAGAAAACACCATATATTTT. Its protein product is CASSLQGGENTIYF. This sequence joins TRBV5-6 and TRBJ1-3, with D tentatively TRBD1 (5 bases). Germline lookup yields CDR1 SGHDT and CDR2 YYEEEE. Trimming stripped 1 base from V and 6 bases from J, with 11 bases between. The CDR3 runs 14 residues.